The rows below give T cell receptor beta chains drawn from one sample of a study of shared clonotypes between healthy human individuals. Using immunoSEQ multiplex PCR, the repertoire was profiled, and TCRdb retains in-frame clones only, with some absent. The sample lists over 95,000 clones, 40% to 55% seen once, with approximately 15% in the top ten. Sequencing was performed on PBMCs. The source is a woman in her thirties or forties in good health. Some clones in this sample may be carry-over from other donors' samples. The CDR3 runs from the conserved cysteine through the conserved F or W. The order of the fields is D gene, J gene, V gene, clone size, CDR3 DNA, CDR3 protein. The D gene is left open where the match is weak. Only some rows state a clone size, as once, few, many or a class for expanded clones.

>-|TRBJ2-1|TRBV9|few
TGTGCCAGCAGCGTAACTGCAGGCTCCTACAATGAGCAGTTCTTC
CASSVTAGSYNEQFF
>TRBD2|TRBJ2-2|TRBV7-9|few
TGTGCCAGCAGCTTAGGCTTGCTAGCGGAAGACCTCAGCGGGGAGCTGTTTTTT
CASSLGLLAEDLSGELFF
>TRBD1|TRBJ2-7|TRBV5-1|-
TGCGCCAGCAGCTTGGGGCGGGACAGGGCGACCTACGAGCAGTACTTC
CASSLGRDRATYEQYF
>TRBD1|TRBJ1-6|TRBV9|few
TGTGCCAGCACAAGGACGGGACAGTCGACATCACCCCTCCACTTT
CASTRTGQSTSPLHF
>-|TRBJ2-7|TRBV7-8|-
TGTGCCAGCAGCTTAAGACCTTACGAGCAGTACTTC
CASSLRPYEQYF
>-|TRBJ1-5|TRBV4-2|-
TGTGCCAGCAGCTACTCTAAGGACTTTCAGACCCATCAGCCCCAGCATTTT
CASSYSKDFQTHQPQHF
>-|TRBJ1-3|TRBV29-1|many
TGCAGCGTTTCCGGCGGGGACACCATATATTTT
CSVSGGDTIYF
>-|TRBJ1-1|TRBV5-1|-
TGCGCCAGCAGCAAAAACCAGGGACGACCCACGAACACTGAAGCTTTCTTT
CASSKNQGRPTNTEAFF
>TRBD1|TRBJ1-2|TRBV19|few
TGTGCCAGTAGTCTGACAGGGGAGGATGGCTACACCTTC
CASSLTGEDGYTF
>-|TRBJ1-4|TRBV19|few
TGTGCCAGTAGGGAGGGAGGTAATGAAAAACTGTTTTTT
CASREGGNEKLFF
>TRBD1|TRBJ2-7|TRBV4-1|many
TGCGCCAGCAGCCAAAGGGGGCCAGTCCTCTCCTACGAGCAGTACTTC
CASSQRGPVLSYEQYF
>TRBD2|TRBJ2-7|TRBV4-2|-
TGTGCCAGCAGCCAAGGGTGGCTAGCGGGAGTCGAGCAGTACTTC
CASSQGWLAGVEQYF
>-|TRBJ1-3|TRBV11-3|few
TGTGCCAGCAGCATTTCTCTAGGAAACACCATATATTTT
CASSISLGNTIYF
>-|TRBJ2-7|TRBV20-1|many
TGCAGTGCTGGGGGCCCCTACGAGCAGTACTTC
CSAGGPYEQYF
>-|TRBJ1-1|TRBV29-1|once
TGCAGCGTTGATACGTTGACAGGAGAAGACATGAACACTGAAGCTTTCTTT
CSVDTLTGEDMNTEAFF
>TRBD2|TRBJ2-7|TRBV28|few
TGTGCCAGCAGCCCTAGCGGGAGGAGCTCCTACGAGCAGTGCTTC
CASSPSGRSSYEQCF
>TRBD1|TRBJ2-3|TRBV5-1|once
TGCGCCAGCAGCAACCGGGACAGGGGTACAGATACGCAGTATTTT
CASSNRDRGTDTQYF
>-|TRBJ2-7|TRBV4-1|once
TGCGCCAGCAGCCCCCGGGACGCCTACGAGCAGTACTTC
CASSPRDAYEQYF
>-|TRBJ1-1|TRBV10-2|many
TGCGCCTCGGGGGAGGCGGACCGTCGGGGTCCTGAAGCTTTCTTT
CASGEADRRGPEAFF
>TRBD1|TRBJ2-7|TRBV2|many
TGTGCCAGCAGACCGGGACAGGGGTTTGATTGGCTGACCTCCTACGAGCAGTACTTC
CASRPGQGFDWLTSYEQYF
>-|TRBJ1-5|TRBV27|-
TGTGCCAGCAGTTTAGCGTGGGATCAGCCCCAGCATTTT
CASSLAWDQPQHF
>TRBD1|TRBJ1-3|TRBV2|many
TGTGCCAGCACCGGACAGGCTGGAAACACCATATATTTT
CASTGQAGNTIYF
>-|TRBJ2-6|TRBV11-2|many
TGTGCCAGCAGCTTCACTGGGGCCAACGTCCTGACTTTC
CASSFTGANVLTF
>-|TRBJ2-2|TRBV5-6|-
TGTGCCAGCAGCTCATACACGCGGAACACCGGGGAGCTGTTTTTT
CASSSYTRNTGELFF
>-|TRBJ1-1|TRBV27|few
TGTGCCAGCAGCTCACTCCTGGCGTTAGGTGAAGCTTTCTTT
CASSSLLALGEAFF
>-|TRBJ1-6|TRBV10-2|many
TGCGCCAGCTTAGGTTACAGGGATAATTCACCCCTCCACTTT
CASLGYRDNSPLHF
>TRBD2|TRBJ2-3|TRBV5-6|-
TGTGCCAGCAGCCTCAAGCTAGCGGCTAGCACAGATACGCAGTATTTT
CASSLKLAASTDTQYF
>-|TRBJ1-1|TRBV9|many
TGTGCCAGCAGCCCTCGCCCCGGGCTGAACACTGAAGCTTTCTTT
CASSPRPGLNTEAFF
>TRBD1|TRBJ2-1|TRBV30|-
TGTGCCTGGAATCACCGGACAGGGCAGGGGCAGTTCTTC
CAWNHRTGQGQFF
>-|TRBJ2-3|TRBV28|once
TGTGCCAGCAGTTTCCCTACCTCCCCGGGCCTGGCGGATACGCAGTATTTT
CASSFPTSPGLADTQYF
>TRBD2|TRBJ2-7|TRBV10-1|few
TGCGCCAAAACTAGCGGGAGGTACGAGCAGTACTTC
CAKTSGRYEQYF
>-|TRBJ1-1|TRBV29-1|many
TGCAGCGTTGGAGCTCGATTGAACACTGAAGCTTTCTTT
CSVGARLNTEAFF
>-|TRBJ1-5|TRBV4-2|many
TGTGCCAGCAGCCGCGGGGGGGATCAGCCCCAGCATTTT
CASSRGGDQPQHF
>-|TRBJ2-1|TRBV9|many
TGTGCCAGCAGCAAAGCGGCGGTTAGCTCCTACAATGAGCAGTTCTTC
CASSKAAVSSYNEQFF
>-|TRBJ2-5|TRBV6-1|many
TGTGCCAGCAGTGAAGCGGGTAGCGGAGAGACCCAGTACTTC
CASSEAGSGETQYF
>TRBD2|TRBJ2-5|TRBV5-1|-
TGCGCCAGTCAGGATTATGGACTAGCGGGAATCGAGACCCAGTACTTC
CASQDYGLAGIETQYF
>-|TRBJ1-1|TRBV27|-
TGTGCCAGCCGAGGGGGGGGGCACACTGAAGCTTTCTTT
CASRGGGHTEAFF
>-|TRBJ1-1|TRBV7-9|once
TGTGCCAGCAGCTTTGACTACAGTGAAGCTTTCTTT
CASSFDYSEAFF
>TRBD1|TRBJ1-1|TRBV6-1|-
TGTGCCAGCAGCCCGTACCGGGACAGCGCCGAAGCTTTCTTT
CASSPYRDSAEAFF
>-|TRBJ2-5|TRBV30|-
TGTGCCTGGGGCGACAGAAAAGAGACCCAGTACTTC
CAWGDRKETQYF
>-|TRBJ1-1|TRBV19|-
TGTGCCAGTAGGACTACAGGGAACACTGAAGCTTTCTTT
CASRTTGNTEAFF
>-|TRBJ1-5|TRBV11-2|many
TGTGCCAGCAGCCCATCCACAGGAATTAGCAATCAGCCCCAGCATTTT
CASSPSTGISNQPQHF
>TRBD2|TRBJ2-1|TRBV4-2|-
TGTGCCAGCAGCCTCGGGAGGAAGGGTGAGCAGTTCTTC
CASSLGRKGEQFF